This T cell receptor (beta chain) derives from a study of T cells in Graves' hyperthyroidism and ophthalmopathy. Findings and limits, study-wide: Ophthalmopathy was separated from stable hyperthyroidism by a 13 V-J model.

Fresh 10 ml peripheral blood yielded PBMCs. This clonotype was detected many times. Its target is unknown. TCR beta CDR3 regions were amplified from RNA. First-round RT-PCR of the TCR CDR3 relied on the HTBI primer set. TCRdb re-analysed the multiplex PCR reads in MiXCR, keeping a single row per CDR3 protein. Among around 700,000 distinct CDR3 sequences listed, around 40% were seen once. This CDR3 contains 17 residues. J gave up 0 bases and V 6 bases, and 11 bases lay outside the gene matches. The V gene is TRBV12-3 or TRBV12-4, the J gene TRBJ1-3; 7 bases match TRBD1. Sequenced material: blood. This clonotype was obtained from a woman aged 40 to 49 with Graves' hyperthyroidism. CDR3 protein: CASSLGTGANSGNTIYF. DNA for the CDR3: TGTGCCAGCAGCCTAGGAACAGGGGCAAACTCTGGAAACACCATATATTTT.